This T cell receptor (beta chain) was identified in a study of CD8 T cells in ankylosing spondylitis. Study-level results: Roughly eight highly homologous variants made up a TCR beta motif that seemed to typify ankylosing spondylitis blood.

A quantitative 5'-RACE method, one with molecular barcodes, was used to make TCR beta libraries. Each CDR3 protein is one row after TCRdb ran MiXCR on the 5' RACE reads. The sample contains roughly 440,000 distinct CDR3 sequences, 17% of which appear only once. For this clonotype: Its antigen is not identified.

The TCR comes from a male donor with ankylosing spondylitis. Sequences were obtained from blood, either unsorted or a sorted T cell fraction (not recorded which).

CDR3 DNA sequence: TGTGCCAGCAGCTTAGGGCAATCGGATGGCTACACCTTC. Translated: CASSLGQSDGYTF. The genes are TRBV7-9 and TRBJ1-2; D call uncertain. The CDR3 extends over 13 amino acids. V was shortened by 1 base and J by 6 bases, with 9 bases between the two germline ends. Germline values: CDR1 SEHNR, CDR2 FQNEAQ (reference sequence).